One and the same sample provided the 30 T cell receptor beta chains below, sequenced in a study of blood T cell repertoires in COVID-19. Measured with immunoSEQ multiplex PCR; TCRdb has only the in-frame clones, and not every one. The sample consists of 75,000 or so clones, approximately 78% of them appearing once. The sequenced material came from peripheral blood. These TCRs come from a woman aged 70-85 years with acute or convalescent COVID-19.

This sequence joins TRBV7-3 and TRBJ2-3; unclear D gene. This CDR3 comprises 15 residues. Trimming cost V 1 base and J 0 bases, with 8 bases left between them. CDR1 is SGHTA, CDR2 FQGTGA, per germline. CDR3 loop: CASSLSASSTDTQYF. Here the CDR3 DNA reads TGTGCCAGCAGCTTAAGCGCCTCTAGCACAGATACGCAGTATTTT.

The chain has TRBV3-1 (or the pseudogene TRBV3-2) and TRBJ1-2; D gene ambiguous. The CDR3 has 13 amino acids. The V end was cut by 1 base, the J end by 9 bases, with 12 bases between. Germline V CDR1 and CDR2: LGHDT, YNNKEL (reference sequence). The chain's CDR3 is CASSQARAARYTF. For the CDR3, the DNA is TGTGCCAGCAGCCAAGCGAGGGCCGCGCGCTACACCTTC.

The rearrangement joins TRBV4-1 to TRBJ2-7, with 7 bases aligning to TRBD2. V trimming: 3 bases; J trimming: 3 bases; junction bases outside the gene matches: 14. The CDR3 is 17 amino acids. The germline V gene has CDR1 MGHRA and CDR2 YSYEKL. The CDR3 sequence: CASSHPSGGRAYYEQYF. Here the CDR3 DNA reads TGCGCCAGCAGCCATCCGTCTGGAGGGAGGGCATACTACGAGCAGTACTTC.

This clone was counted many times. The sample holds other DNA sequences that translate to the same CDR3. V and J are TRBV24-1 and TRBJ2-7; 7 bases map to TRBD2. The V and J ends lost 11 bases and 5 bases, in that order; junction bases with no gene match: 11. The germline gives CDR1 KGHDR, CDR2 SFDVKD. This CDR3 spans 13 amino acids. CDR3 sequence: CAIGRDGEDEQYF. The CDR3 coding sequence is TGTGCCATTGGGAGGGACGGAGAGGACGAGCAGTACTTC.

This chain connects TRBV4-2 to TRBJ2-1, with 8 bases identical to TRBD2. Looked up from germline, CDR1 is LGHNA and CDR2 is YNFKEQ. The V segment lost 4 bases and the J segment 0 bases; nucleotides outside the gene matches: 5. This CDR3 has 16 residues. The CDR3 is CASSPREGSSYNEQFF. CDR3 in DNA: TGTGCCAGCAGCCCCCGGGAGGGGAGCTCCTACAATGAGCAGTTCTTC.

The chain carries TRBV7-9 and TRBJ1-1; TRBD1 matches 11 bases. CDR1 and CDR2 from the germline V gene are SEHNR and FQNEAQ (reference sequence). The CDR3 is made up of 14 amino acids. J lost 5 bases, V lost 8 bases, and 7 bases had no gene match. Here the CDR3 reads CASAGTGGRTEAFF. The CDR3 nucleotides are TGTGCCAGCGCCGGGACAGGGGGTCGGACTGAAGCTTTCTTT.

Only one count was recorded for this clone. The chain couples TRBV28 to TRBJ2-7; 11 nucleotides match TRBD2. Trimming cost V 5 bases and J 5 bases; bases outside gene matches: 11. This CDR3 has 16 residues. Germline V lookup: CDR1 MDHEN, CDR2 SYDVKM. CDR3 in amino acids: CASSLYSGRALDEQYF. The DNA for the CDR3 is TGTGCCAGCAGTCTTTATAGCGGGAGGGCCTTGGACGAGCAGTACTTC. The full variable domain, in which reference TRBV28 and TRBJ2-7 provide the parts outside the CDR3, is DVKVTQSSRYLVKRTGEKVFLECVQDMDHENMFWYRQDPGLGLRLIYFSYDVKMKEKGDIPEGYSVSREKKERFSLILESASTNQTSMYLCASSLYSGRALDEQYFGPGTRLTVT.

The rearrangement uses TRBV20-1 and TRBJ2-1; D may be TRBD2 (6 bases). This CDR3 comprises 13 residues. Germline CDR1 DFQATT, CDR2 SNEGSKA (reference sequence). V was shortened by 3 bases and J by 9 bases, with 15 bases between the two germline ends. The CDR3 spells CSASFGSSVEQFF. Written as DNA, the CDR3 is TGCAGTGCTAGTTTCGGGAGCAGTGTTGAGCAGTTCTTC.

The rearrangement joins TRBV9 to TRBJ2-1; D perhaps matches TRBD1 (6 bases). Germline values: CDR1 SGDLS, CDR2 YYNGEE. Deletions cut 4 bases from V and 2 bases from J, with 16 bases between. This CDR3 is 16 amino acids long. Here the CDR3 reads CASSSVGGATYNEQFF. As DNA, the CDR3 is TGTGCCAGCAGCTCCGTAGGGGGAGCAACCTACAATGAGCAGTTCTTC. Looking up the rest from reference TRBV9 and TRBJ2-1 gives the full variable domain: DSGVTQTPKHLITATGQRVTLRCSPRSGDLSVYWYQQSLDQGLQFLIQYYNGEERAKGNILERFSAQQFPDLHSELNLSSLELGDSALYFCASSSVGGATYNEQFFGPGTRLTVL.

The V and J genes are TRBV3-1 (or the pseudogene TRBV3-2) and TRBJ2-7; maybe TRBD2 (6 bases). This CDR3 is 14 amino acids long. Trimming took off 4 bases at V and 0 bases at J, with 10 bases between the two ends. The germline V gene has CDR1 LGHDT and CDR2 YNNKEL (reference sequence). The CDR3 reads CASSLTSSSYEQYF. For the CDR3, the DNA is TGTGCCAGCAGCCTGACTAGTTCCTCCTACGAGCAGTACTTC.

Comments on this clone: Its ends do not fully match the called genes, so a read error is possible. V usage is TRBV4-2 and J usage is TRBJ2-4, with a possible D match to TRBD2 (6 bases). The germline CDR1 and CDR2 sequences are LGHNA and YNFKEQ. The CDR3 covers 14 residues. For the CDR3, the DNA is TGTGCCAGCAGCCAAGATTTAAGAGCGGGCCTCTGGGGCTTC. This encodes CASSQDLRAGLWGF.

This clone was detected only once. The CDR3 is CAWSVRDTYEQYF. The CDR3 DNA reads TGTGCCTGGAGTGTACGTGACACCTACGAGCAGTACTTC. The chain combines TRBV30 with TRBJ2-7, with unresolved D. Germline V CDR1 and CDR2: GTSNPN, SVGIG (reference sequence). The V gene lost 0 bases and the J gene lost 2 bases, with 8 bases spanning the gap. The CDR3 runs to 13 residues.

CDR3: CASSRGGVETQYF. In DNA form, the CDR3 reads TGTGCCAGCAGTAGAGGGGGGGTAGAGACCCAGTACTTC. The chain recombines TRBV11-2 with TRBJ2-5; a weak D match, TRBD2 (7 bases). Germline loops: CDR1 SGHAT, CDR2 FQNNGV. The CDR3 runs 13 residues. Trimming left V 6 bases short and J 4 bases short, with 12 bases between.

The CDR3 protein is CASSHSDRSYEQYF. The CDR3 DNA sequence: TGTGCCAGCAGCCATTCCGACAGGAGCTACGAGCAGTACTTC. The chain carries TRBV14 and TRBJ2-7; D is perhaps TRBD1 (6 bases). The V end was cut by 3 bases, the J end by 3 bases, with 12 bases between. CDR1 is SGHDN, CDR2 FVKESK, per germline. This CDR3 is built from 14 residues.

V usage is TRBV7-9 and J usage is TRBJ2-7; 7 nucleotides match TRBD2. The V segment lost 6 bases and the J segment 6 bases; nucleotides outside the gene matches: 11. Germline loops: CDR1 SEHNR, CDR2 FQNEAQ (reference sequence). CDR3 length: 14 residues. CDR3 residues: CASSLQWGGVEQYF. The CDR3 DNA is TGTGCCAGCAGTTTACAATGGGGGGGAGTCGAGCAGTACTTC. Looking up the rest from reference TRBV7-9 and TRBJ2-7 gives the full variable domain: DTGVSQNPRHKITKRGQNVTFRCDPISEHNRLYWYRQTLGQGPEFLTYFQNEAQLEKSRLLSDRFSAERPKGSFSTLEIQRTEQGDSAMYLCASSLQWGGVEQYFGPGTRLTVT.

This clone was recorded only once. This chain's CDR3 is CASSFEGGNIQYF. In DNA form, the CDR3 reads TGTGCCAGCAGTTTCGAGGGCGGAAACATTCAGTACTTC. The J gene is TRBJ2-4, the V gene TRBV7-9, with D possibly being TRBD2 (5 bases). The CDR3 covers 13 residues. Trimming took 6 bases from V and 6 from J, leaving 12 bases between them. Germline CDR1 reads SEHNR; CDR2 reads FQNEAQ (reference sequence).

The chain carries TRBV2 and TRBJ2-7, with TRBD1 matching 11 bases. The CDR3 has 14 residues. Germline trimming cut 10 bases from V and 4 bases from J; bases unmatched to any gene: 9. From germline, CDR1 is SNHLY and CDR2 FYNNEI. The CDR3 sequence: CATSRDRGMYEQYF. The CDR3 DNA reads TGTGCCACTTCGAGGGACAGGGGGATGTACGAGCAGTACTTC.

The rearrangement joins TRBV7-2 to TRBJ1-2; the match to TRBD1 covers 10 bases. V dropped 4 bases and J dropped 8; count of bases not matched to a gene: 13. The CDR3 is 16 residues long. The germline V gene has CDR1 SGHTA and CDR2 FQGNSA. Written as DNA, the CDR3 is TGTGCCAGCAGCTACACCCCGCGACAGGGGGCATACGGCTACACCTTC. Residues: CASSYTPRQGAYGYTF.

The chain links TRBV5-1 to TRBJ2-1, with 11 nucleotides matching TRBD2. Per germline, CDR1 SGHRS and CDR2 YFSETQ. This CDR3 has 15 residues. V gave up 4 bases and J gave up 13 bases; unmatched junction bases: 13. The CDR3 here is CASSPFPGLADNQFF. Written as DNA, the CDR3 is TGCGCCAGCAGCCCGTTTCCGGGACTAGCGGACAACCAGTTCTTC.

This clone was detected a few times. The V and J genes are TRBV18 and TRBJ1-1; a weak D match, TRBD1 (6 bases). Looked up from germline, CDR1 is KGHSH and CDR2 is LQKENI. The CDR3 is 16 amino acids. Trimming took 3 bases from V and 0 from J, leaving 14 bases between them. The CDR3 sequence: CASSPRAGEMNTEAFF. The CDR3 DNA reads as TGTGCCAGCTCACCGCGAGCAGGGGAGATGAACACTGAAGCTTTCTTT.

The gene calls are TRBV11-3 and TRBJ2-1; D not certain. There are 13 residues in the CDR3. Germline loops: CDR1 SGHNT, CDR2 YENEEA. V was cut by 4 bases and J by 5 bases, with 9 bases left in between. CDR3 DNA: TGTGCCAGCAGCTCTGGGCCAAACAATGAGCAGTTCTTC. Its protein is CASSSGPNNEQFF.

This clone appeared once. The chain carries TRBV6-6 and TRBJ1-1; maybe TRBD1 (6 bases). Trimming removed 7 bases at V and 1 base at J, with 10 bases between. This CDR3 is built from 13 residues. Germline V gene data show CDR1 as MNHNY and CDR2 as SVGAGI (reference sequence). CDR3 sequence: CASNREGNTEAFF. CDR3 bases: TGTGCCAGCAACAGGGAGGGGAACACTGAAGCTTTCTTT.

J is TRBJ2-1 and V is TRBV9; D may be TRBD1 (5 bases). V was shortened by 0 bases and J by 2 bases, with 15 bases between the two germline ends. This CDR3 comprises 17 residues. The germline CDR1 and CDR2 sequences are SGDLS and YYNGEE. This CDR3 is CASSVDNRQPPYNEQFF. DNA for the CDR3: TGTGCCAGCAGCGTAGACAATCGACAGCCTCCCTACAATGAGCAGTTCTTC.

The chain joins TRBV5-4 to TRBJ1-2, with 7 bases matching TRBD1. J was trimmed by 3 bases and V by 2 bases; bases with no gene match: 1. The CDR3 runs to 13 residues. Germline values: CDR1 SGHNT, CDR2 YYREEE (reference sequence). The CDR3 sequence: CASSLDRDYGYTF. CDR3 coding DNA: TGTGCCAGCAGCTTAGACAGGGACTATGGCTACACCTTC. Based on the CDR3 plus reference TRBV5-4 and TRBJ1-2, the full variable domain is ETGVTQSPTHLIKTRGQQVTLRCSSQSGHNTVSWYQQALGQGPQFIFQYYREEENGRGNFPPRFSGLQFPNYSSELNVNALELDDSALYLCASSLDRDYGYTFGSGTRLTVV.

The chain combines TRBV6-5 with TRBJ1-1; D perhaps matches TRBD1 (5 bases). V lost 7 bases, J lost 6 bases, and 15 bases lay in between. The length of the CDR3 is 13 residues. Germline V gives CDR1 MNHEY, CDR2 SVGAGI. CDR3 protein: CASKLQGRAEAFF. Written as DNA, the CDR3 is TGTGCCAGCAAACTCCAGGGCAGGGCTGAAGCTTTCTTT.

This rearrangement joins TRBV28 to TRBJ1-1; possible D gene TRBD1, 6 bases. Germline V lookup: CDR1 MDHEN, CDR2 SYDVKM. V was shortened by 6 bases and J by 8 bases, with 13 bases between the two germline ends. The CDR3 extends over 12 amino acids. The CDR3 DNA follows: TGTGCCAGCAGCACAAACAGGGCAGAAGCTTTCTTT. Its protein product is CASSTNRAEAFF.

This clone was observed a single time. The V gene is TRBV7-3, the J gene TRBJ2-6, with TRBD2 as a possible D gene (6 bases). CDR3 length equals 15 residues. Trimming stripped 5 bases from V and 1 base from J, with 9 bases between. Germline CDR1 reads SGHTA; CDR2 reads FQGTGA. The chain's CDR3 is CASSLGGSGANVLTF. The CDR3, as DNA: TGTGCCAGCAGCCTTGGGGGGTCTGGGGCCAACGTCCTGACTTTC.

V and J are TRBV6-5 and TRBJ1-4; 10 bases match TRBD1. Germline values: CDR1 MNHEY, CDR2 SVGAGI. Germline trimming cut 7 bases from V and 5 bases from J; bases unmatched to any gene: 1. The CDR3 runs to 13 residues. Here the CDR3 reads CASTGQGNEKLFF. The CDR3 DNA follows: TGTGCCAGCACGGGACAGGGGAATGAAAAACTGTTTTTT.

This chain uses TRBV19 with TRBJ2-2, with D perhaps TRBD2 (6 bases). CDR1 is LNHDA and CDR2 is SQIVND in the germline V gene (reference sequence). The germline V and J ends were trimmed by 7 bases and 4 bases, with 13 bases remaining between them. CDR3 length: 14 residues. Here the CDR3 reads CASKQGGGTGELFF. As DNA, the CDR3 is TGTGCCAGTAAGCAGGGAGGCGGCACCGGGGAGCTGTTTTTT.

V gene TRBV6-5 combines with J gene TRBJ2-2; the D gene is possibly TRBD2 (6 bases). Looked up from germline, CDR1 is MNHEY and CDR2 is SVGAGI. The ends were cut back, 8 bases at V and 1 base at J, with 14 bases in the middle. The CDR3 totals 15 residues. In nucleotides, the CDR3 is TGTGCCAGCGGAGGAGCCGGGAGGAACACCGGGGAGCTGTTTTTT. This codes for CASGGAGRNTGELFF.